There are a few counts of the clone carrying this TCR beta chain. Its ends do not fully match the called genes, so a read error is possible. The PCR used 60 Vbeta and 13 Jbeta primers. The repertoire was sequenced with immunoSEQ multiplex PCR; TCRdb's copy has only in-frame clones and lacks some. The table lists under 150,000 clones, around 60% of them singletons. The CDR3 is 17 amino acids. Germline CDR1 reads SGHVS; CDR2 reads FQNEAQ. These data are taken from a study of cytomegalovirus exposure and HLA in healthy donors. The chain couples TRBV7-8 to TRBJ2-7; D uncertain. The source is a woman aged 40 to 55 in good health and CMV-seropositive. Sample: PBMCs. The CDR3 region is CASSLLARRRISHEQYF. The CDR3 DNA reads as TGTGCCAGCAGCTTATTAGCACGCCGAAGGATCTCCCACGAGCAGTACTTC.